Included here is one T cell receptor (beta chain) sequence, with context. The data belong to a study of blood T cell repertoires in COVID-19. Whole-study context: Samples taken during acute and convalescent COVID-19 were collected in the United States, Italy and Spain. From T cells, B-cell-depleted T cells, or PBMCs came the material, which was cDNA or gDNA.

Per the original methods: Scientists estimated how many nucleated cells there were by amplifying reference gene primers. The assay was immunoSEQ multiplex PCR, and TCRdb's table has in-frame clones only and misses some. For V, J and clone size, that table is used; D and trimming come from the DNA. The sample includes some 150,000 clones, roughly 90% of them seen just once. The CDR3 is made up of 13 amino acids. The germline CDR1 and CDR2 sequences are SGHRS and YFSETQ. Trimming pared 0 bases from V and 8 bases from J, leaving 11 bases between. This receptor was identified in a woman aged 50 to 65 with acute or convalescent COVID-19. The V and J genes are TRBV5-1 and TRBJ1-2; D may be TRBD1 (5 bases). The sample comprised peripheral blood. CDR3 bases: TGCGCCAGCAGCTTGGGGGGCCAGAGGGGCTACACCTTC. Translated: CASSLGGQRGYTF.